These 32 T cell receptor beta chains were all obtained from the same sample, sequenced in a study of T cells after yellow fever vaccination. TCRdb independently ran MiXCR on the 5' RACE reads; one entry per CDR3 protein. The sample yields roughly 30,000 distinct CDR3 sequences, about 11% seen once. The sample consisted of PBMCs, either bulk or a sorted T-cell subset (CD4+, CD8+, memory, or dextramer-sorted; not recorded which), taken approximately 16 days after the first yellow fever vaccination. The receptors here all came from a man in his late teens or twenties who received the YFV17D yellow fever vaccine.

The V call is TRBV20-1, the J call TRBJ1-3, with 7 positions matching TRBD1. The CDR3 totals 19 residues. V trimming: 5 bases; J trimming: 3 bases; junction bases outside the gene matches: 22. The V gene's germline CDR1 is DFQATT and CDR2 SNEGSKA (reference sequence). CDR3 nucleotides: TGCAGTGCTCAGGCTTGGGGAGGGGGCGGTAGAATAGATGGAAACACCATATATTTT. Translated, it gives CSAQAWGGGGRIDGNTIYF.

This clonotype was observed many times. In nucleotides, the CDR3 is TGCAGCGTTGAAAATAGGGAGGCAGTAATTAACTATGGCTACACCTTC. Residues: CSVENREAVINYGYTF. The genes are TRBV29-1 and TRBJ1-2; no clear D gene. CDR3 length equals 16 residues. The V end was cut by 2 bases, the J end by 1 base, with 17 bases between. Germline V lookup: CDR1 SQVTM, CDR2 ANQGSEA.

This clonotype occurred many times. This chain links TRBV5-1 with TRBJ2-1; D might be TRBD1 (5 bases). Trimming cost V 5 bases and J 4 bases, with 13 bases left between them. In germline, CDR1 is SGHRS, CDR2 YFSETQ. There are 14 residues in the CDR3. The CDR3: CASSKGAQYNEQFF. The CDR3 bases are TGCGCCAGCAGTAAAGGGGCTCAGTACAATGAGCAGTTCTTC.

In this sample, this clonotype turned up many times. CDR3 residues: CASSYSPGDEKLFF. The CDR3 nucleotides are TGTGCCAGCAGTTACTCGCCGGGGGACGAAAAACTGTTTTTT. The gene calls are TRBV6-5 and TRBJ1-4, with D perhaps matching TRBD1 (5 bases). CDR1 and CDR2 (germline): MNHEY, SVGAGI. The CDR3 runs 14 residues. Trimming cost V 0 bases and J 8 bases, with 10 bases left between them.

This clonotype is labeled as medium-sized. This sequence joins TRBV4-3 and TRBJ2-3; TRBD1 or TRBD2 may be the D gene (5 bases each). The CDR3 consists of 15 residues. CDR1 and CDR2 (germline): LGHNA, YSLEER. Trimming took 3 bases from V and 7 from J, leaving 17 bases between them. This chain's CDR3 is CASSQSRDPPYTQYF. The CDR3 coding sequence is TGCGCCAGCAGCCAGTCCCGGGACCCTCCTTATACGCAGTATTTT.

This clonotype occurred many times. This chain joins TRBV18 and TRBJ2-6, with 7 bases lining up with TRBD1. J lost 0 bases, V lost 4 bases, and 0 bases had no gene match. The CDR3 totals 15 residues. Germline loops: CDR1 KGHSH, CDR2 LQKENI. CDR3 bases: TGTGCCAGCTCACGGGACAGCTCTGGGGCCAACGTCCTGACTTTC. Translating it yields CASSRDSSGANVLTF.

This clonotype was recorded at least ten times. The chain recombines TRBV12-3 or TRBV12-4 with TRBJ2-3, with 7 bases that match TRBD2. V lost 6 bases, J lost 2 bases, and 11 bases stayed unmatched. The CDR3 length is 16 residues. The CDR3 DNA sequence: TGTGCCAGCAGACCCCGTTGGGCGGGAGACACAGATACGCAGTATTTT. Its protein is CASRPRWAGDTDTQYF.

This clonotype was recorded at least ten times. The V gene is TRBV7-8, the J gene TRBJ2-7; 10 bases match TRBD1. The germline V gene has CDR1 SGHVS and CDR2 FQNEAQ. V lost 5 bases and J lost 3; bases outside the gene matches: 10. The CDR3 is 16 amino acids. The CDR3 DNA reads TGTGCCAGCAGCCCACCGCTAAGGACAGGGGGCTACGAGCAGTACTTC. This gives the protein CASSPPLRTGGYEQYF.

This clonotype was observed a few times. This could be a read error, since a much larger clone is one nucleotide away. The V call is TRBV7-2, the J call TRBJ1-1, with a tentative D call TRBD1 (6 bases). The CDR3 covers 13 residues. CDR1 SGHTA and CDR2 FQGNSA come from the germline V gene. CDR3 in DNA: TGTGCCAGCAGCAAATACAGGGACACTGAAGATTTCTTT. Translating it yields CASSKYRDTEDFF.

There are many counts of this clonotype. The rearrangement links TRBV15 to TRBJ1-5; D unresolved. The CDR3 has 13 amino acids. The germline V gene has CDR1 LNHNV and CDR2 YYDKDF (reference sequence). The V end lost 4 bases, the J end lost 4 bases, and 8 bases lay between the germline ends. The CDR3 DNA sequence: TGTGCCACCAGCATTGGCAGGAATCAGCCCCAGCATTTT. It translates to CATSIGRNQPQHF.

This clonotype was found many times. The J gene is TRBJ1-1, the V gene TRBV5-5; perhaps TRBD1 as D (6 bases). CDR1 SGHKS and CDR2 YYEKEE come from the germline V gene (reference sequence). Trimming took off 0 bases at V and 11 bases at J, with 20 bases between the two ends. This CDR3 has 15 amino acids. The DNA for the CDR3 is TGTGCCAGCAGCTTGGACTTAGACAGGAGGTTTAGTGCTTTCTTT. It encodes CASSLDLDRRFSAFF. The full variable domain, with the rest looked up from reference TRBV5-5 and TRBJ1-1, is DAGVTQSPTHLIKTRGQQVTLRCSPISGHKSVSWYQQVLGQGPQFIFQYYEKEERGRGNFPDRFSARQFPNYSSELNVNALLLGDSALYLCASSLDLDRRFSAFFGQGTRLTVV.

The table lists this clonotype with many counts. V and J are TRBV5-5 and TRBJ1-6, with 7 nucleotides matching TRBD1. From germline, CDR1 is SGHKS and CDR2 YYEKEE (reference sequence). This CDR3 contains 14 residues. Trimming at V came to 3 bases and at J to 7 bases, leaving 4 bases not matched to a gene. The CDR3 DNA reads TGTGCCAGCAGCTCCAGGGGGGGGAATTCACCCCTCCACTTT. Protein product: CASSSRGGNSPLHF.

This clonotype appeared many times. The V gene is TRBV30, the J gene TRBJ2-7; D is possibly TRBD1 or TRBD2 (5 bases each). The CDR3 extends over 13 amino acids. CDR1 and CDR2 (germline): GTSNPN, SVGIG (reference sequence). V lost 6 bases to trimming and J lost 1 base, with 13 bases between them. The CDR3 protein is CACHRDGSYEQYF. The DNA of the CDR3 is TGTGCCTGTCACCGGGACGGATCCTACGAGCAGTACTTC.

The table lists this clonotype with many counts. This rearrangement joins TRBV7-9 to TRBJ2-2; 11 bases fit TRBD2. The junction had 4 bases not matched to a gene; V was cut back by 6 bases and J by 4 bases. The CDR3 is 15 residues long. Looked up from germline, CDR1 is SEHNR and CDR2 is FQNEAQ (reference sequence). As DNA, the CDR3 is TGTGCCAGCAGACCTGGACTAGCGGGCACCGGGGAGCTGTTTTTT. Encoded protein: CASRPGLAGTGELFF.

This clonotype was detected many times. The chain uses TRBV11-2 and TRBJ2-5; D tentatively fits TRBD1 or TRBD2 (5 bases each). With 0 bases removed from V and 5 bases from J, the gap between germline ends came to 16 bases. Germline V CDR1 and CDR2: SGHAT, FQNNGV. This CDR3 is built from 16 residues. DNA of the CDR3: TGTGCCAGCAGCTTAGATCCGGCTAGCTGGGGGGAGACCCAGTACTTC. Translated: CASSLDPASWGETQYF.

This clonotype was detected many times. This chain links TRBV12-3 or TRBV12-4 with TRBJ1-2; D remains unclear. The CDR3 is 14 amino acids. Deletions cut 4 bases from V and 2 bases from J, with 11 bases between. The CDR3 here is CASSSMRANYGYTF. The CDR3 DNA follows: TGTGCCAGCAGTTCGATGAGGGCCAACTATGGCTACACCTTC.

The sample holds many counts of this clonotype. The rearrangement joins TRBV15 to TRBJ1-1; no clear D gene. The CDR3 runs 15 residues. V was cut by 0 bases and J by 4 bases, with 12 bases left in between. Germline CDR1 and CDR2: LNHNV and YYDKDF (reference sequence). The CDR3 DNA reads as TGTGCCACCAGCAGAGACCCAGCCCTGGGCACTGAAGCTTTCTTT. It codes for CATSRDPALGTEAFF. The entire variable domain, with the rest obtained from reference TRBV15 and TRBJ1-1, is as follows: DAMVIQNPRYQVTQFGKPVTLSCSQTLNHNVMYWYQQKSSQAPKLLFHYYDKDFNNEADTPDNFQSRRPNTSFCFLDIRSPGLGDTAMYLCATSRDPALGTEAFFGQGTRLTVV.

This clonotype was counted at least ten times. This chain joins TRBV10-3 and TRBJ1-4; 7 bases are a match to TRBD1. The CDR3 contains 13 residues. In germline, CDR1 is ENHRY, CDR2 SYGVKD. Germline trimming cut 5 bases from V and 6 bases from J; bases unmatched to any gene: 3. The CDR3 DNA reads as TGTGCCATCAGTCGACAGGGTTATGAAAAACTGTTTTTT. It is translated as CAISRQGYEKLFF.

Many counts were recorded for this clonotype. The chain couples TRBV6-4 to TRBJ2-3; 11 nucleotides match TRBD2. Per germline, CDR1 MRHNA and CDR2 SNTAGT. Trimming removed 0 bases from V and 3 bases from J; junction bases left unmatched: 8. The CDR3 covers 18 residues. The DNA for the CDR3 is TGTGCCAGCAGTGACTCGACGCAAACTAGCGGGGGTACAGATACGCAGTATTTT. It specifies CASSDSTQTSGGTDTQYF.

Ten or more counts support this clonotype. The gene calls are TRBV3-1 and TRBJ2-2; D gene ambiguous. CDR3 length equals 12 residues. Germline CDR1 LGHDT, CDR2 YNNKEL (reference sequence). Trimming took off 4 bases at V and 6 bases at J, with 6 bases between the two ends. This chain's CDR3 is CASSRVAGELFF. DNA of the CDR3: TGTGCCAGCAGCCGCGTGGCCGGGGAGCTGTTTTTT.

This clonotype was counted many times. V usage is TRBV4-1 and J usage is TRBJ1-2; TRBD1 agrees at 8 bases. Trimming took 6 bases from V and 4 from J; bases not matched to a gene: 19. This CDR3 region has 18 residues. Germline V CDR1 and CDR2: MGHRA, YSYEKL. The CDR3 loop is CASRAGVWDRFSSYGYTF. The CDR3 DNA reads TGCGCCAGCAGGGCAGGAGTCTGGGACAGGTTCTCGAGCTATGGCTACACCTTC.

This clonotype has ten or more counts. The chain is built from TRBV6-5 and TRBJ1-3; TRBD1 aligns across 7 bases. The length of the CDR3 is 16 residues. Germline CDR1 reads MNHEY; CDR2 reads SVGAGI. Germline trimming cut 2 bases from V and 0 bases from J; bases unmatched to any gene: 4. The CDR3 DNA sequence: TGTGCCAGCAGTTACGGGACAGCCTACTCTGGAAACACCATATATTTT. Its translation is CASSYGTAYSGNTIYF.

This clonotype is medium-sized by share. The V gene is TRBV4-2, the J gene TRBJ2-3, with 9 bases lining up with TRBD2. Germline V gene sequence: CDR1 LGHNA, CDR2 YNFKEQ. The V and J ends lost 2 bases and 6 bases, in that order; junction bases with no gene match: 9. This CDR3 region has 16 residues. CDR3 coding DNA: TGTGCCAGCAGCCAACTGAGCGGGGGGCCATCCGATACGCAGTATTTT. The encoded protein is CASSQLSGGPSDTQYF.

This clonotype was seen repeatedly, ten times or more. The chain recombines TRBV15 with TRBJ2-7; D is ambiguous. The CDR3 is 13 amino acids. Trimming took off 4 bases at V and 2 bases at J, with 9 bases between the two ends. In germline, CDR1 is LNHNV, CDR2 YYDKDF (reference sequence). CDR3 coding DNA: TGTGCCACCAGCACGGGCTTGGCCTACGAGCAGTACGTC. The encoded protein is CATSTGLAYEQYV.

To note about this clonotype: A read error may be the cause here, since a much bigger clone is one base away. V is TRBV7-3 and J is TRBJ2-5, with 12 bases lining up with TRBD2. This CDR3 spans 17 amino acids. Germline V gene data show CDR1 as SGHTA and CDR2 as FQGTGA. Here the CDR3 reads CASSLGSSGGAGETKYF. The CDR3 DNA is TGTGCCAGCAGCTTAGGTTCTAGCGGGGGGGCCGGGGAGACCAAGTACTTC.

This clonotype was observed at least ten times. V usage is TRBV12-3 or TRBV12-4 and J usage is TRBJ1-2; 12 nucleotides agree with TRBD1. After removal of 5 bases from V and 7 bases from J, the junction contained 5 bases not matched to a gene. The CDR3 totals 14 residues. The CDR3 loop reads CASSRDRGRGGYTF. CDR3 DNA sequence: TGTGCCAGCAGTCGGGACAGGGGGCGCGGTGGCTACACCTTC.

This clonotype occurred many times. The chain employs TRBV4-3 and TRBJ2-1; possibly TRBD1 for D (7 bases). V lost 3 bases and J lost 10, with 16 bases in between. This CDR3 is built from 14 residues. Per germline, CDR1 LGHNA and CDR2 YSLEER. DNA for the CDR3: TGCGCCAGCAGCCATCAGGAGGGGGCGTGGGAGCAGTTCTTC. Encoded protein: CASSHQEGAWEQFF.

This clonotype was counted at least ten times. DNA for the CDR3: TGTGCCAGCAGCCAACGGGGAAATCAGCCCCAGCATTTT. This codes for CASSQRGNQPQHF. V gene TRBV7-2 combines with J gene TRBJ1-5; D call uncertain. Germline loops: CDR1 SGHTA, CDR2 FQGNSA. The CDR3 runs to 13 residues. V lost 5 bases, J lost 4 bases, and 9 bases lay in between.

This clonotype was found many times. V gene TRBV18 combines with J gene TRBJ1-6; 7 bases line up with TRBD1. The CDR3 contains 14 residues. The germline V gene encodes CDR1 KGHSH and CDR2 LQKENI. With 3 bases clipped from V and 10 bases from J, the junction kept 6 bases outside the gene matches. CDR3 sequence reads: CASSPTGSNSPLHF. The CDR3 DNA reads as TGTGCCAGCTCACCGACAGGGTCGAACTCACCCCTCCACTTT. Full variable domain (remainder filled in from reference TRBV18 and TRBJ1-6): NAGVMQNPRHLVRRRGQEARLRCSPMKGHSHVYWYRQLPEEGLKFMVYLQKENIIDESGMPKERFSAEFPKEGPSILRIQQVVRGDSAAYFCASSPTGSNSPLHFGNGTRLTVT.

In this sample, this clonotype turned up many times. The chain employs TRBV10-1 and TRBJ1-1; D ambiguous. Germline V gene sequence: CDR1 WNHNN, CDR2 SYGVQD (reference sequence). V dropped 8 bases and J dropped 1 base, with 11 bases sitting between them. There are 13 residues in the CDR3. CDR3 amino acids: CASPARQNTEAFF. The CDR3, as DNA: TGCGCCAGCCCTGCGCGGCAGAACACTGAAGCTTTCTTT.

Regarding this clonotype: This may come from a read error, since a much larger clone is one base off. This chain uses TRBV12-3 or TRBV12-4 with TRBJ1-2; a weak D match, TRBD1 (5 bases). The V gene lost 3 bases and the J gene lost 9 bases, with 20 bases spanning the gap. CDR3 length equals 15 residues. Here the CDR3 DNA reads TGTGCCAGCAGTTTCTCTTTAGGCATGGGGGAGAGCTACACCTTC. Encoded protein: CASSFSLGMGESYTF.

This clonotype was observed many times. The chain combines TRBV30 with TRBJ2-1, with 9 positions matching TRBD2. The CDR3 runs 14 residues. CDR1 is GTSNPN and CDR2 is SVGIG in the germline V gene (reference sequence). V lost 4 bases and J lost 7; bases outside the gene matches: 8. CDR3: CAWNPGGGGNEQFF. CDR3 bases: TGTGCCTGGAATCCCGGCGGGGGGGGTAATGAGCAGTTCTTC.